One and the same sample provided the 25 T cell receptor beta chains below, sequenced in a study of T-cell memory formation after mild COVID-19. TCRdb independently ran MiXCR on the 5' RACE reads; one entry per CDR3 protein. The table includes around 450,000 distinct CDR3 sequences, 20% detected once. Source material: PBMCs or a T cell subset sorted from them (not recorded which). These receptors came from an adult woman who had mild COVID-19 (a few samples of this study predate the infection). Cell type and time point are not known.

The rearrangement uses TRBV19 and TRBJ2-5, with 12 nucleotides matching TRBD2. The CDR3 is made up of 15 amino acids. Germline-derived CDR1 and CDR2 are LNHDA and SQIVND (reference sequence). The junction had 5 bases not matched to a gene; V was cut back by 8 bases and J by 1 base. This chain's CDR3 is CASPGTSGPQETQYF. The CDR3 DNA is TGTGCCAGTCCTGGGACTAGCGGGCCCCAAGAGACCCAGTACTTC.

Turning to this clonotype: A read error may produce the germline difference seen at one junction end. The chain is built from TRBV7-7 and TRBJ2-5; D might be TRBD1 (5 bases). The V gene's germline CDR1 is SSHAT and CDR2 FNYEAQ (reference sequence). The CDR3 totals 15 residues. The CDR3: CASSLAAGHQETQYF. The CDR3 region has the DNA TGTGCTAGCAGCTTAGCAGCAGGGCACCAAGAGACCCAGTACTTC. The whole variable domain, remainder taken from reference TRBV7-7 and TRBJ2-5, is GAGVSQSPRYKVTKRGQDVTLRCDPISSHATLYWYQQALGQGPEFLTYFNYEAQPDKSGLPSDRFSAERPEGSISTLTIQRTEQRDSAMYRCASSLAAGHQETQYFGPGTRLLVL.

V is TRBV11-2 and J is TRBJ2-2; 13 bases fit TRBD2. CDR1 is SGHAT, CDR2 FQNNGV, per germline. The V segment lost 5 bases and the J segment 3 bases; nucleotides outside the gene matches: 9. The CDR3 is 18 amino acids. The CDR3 DNA follows: TGTGCCAGCAGCACCCGGACTAGCGGGAGTGTGTACACCGGGGAGCTGTTTTTT. Encoded protein: CASSTRTSGSVYTGELFF.

The chain couples TRBV7-9 to TRBJ1-5; 7 nucleotides line up with TRBD1. J gave up 4 bases and V 5 bases, and 8 bases lay outside the gene matches. Germline V lookup: CDR1 SEHNR, CDR2 FQNEAQ (reference sequence). The CDR3 extends over 15 amino acids. CDR3 in amino acids: CASSVDRVPNQPQHF. The CDR3 nucleotides read TGTGCCAGCAGCGTAGACAGGGTCCCAAATCAGCCCCAGCATTTT.

A few counts support this clonotype. J is TRBJ2-7 and V is TRBV6-1; D is ambiguous. This CDR3 has 14 amino acids. Germline CDR1 and CDR2: MNHNS and SASEGT. The V gene lost 4 bases and the J gene lost 0 bases, with 10 bases spanning the gap. CDR3 nucleotides: TGTGCCAGCAGTGTTGAAGCCCACTCCTACGAGCAGTACTTC. Translating it yields CASSVEAHSYEQYF.

The gene calls are TRBV6-5 and TRBJ2-3, with 11 bases matching TRBD2. This CDR3 is 15 amino acids long. Losses at the gene ends were 6 bases for V and 6 bases for J; bases not matched to a gene: 8. Per the germline V gene, CDR1 is MNHEY and CDR2 is SVGAGI. As DNA, the CDR3 is TGTGCCAGCAGCCATGGGACTAGCGGTGAGGATACGCAGTATTTT. Translated: CASSHGTSGEDTQYF.

This clonotype was seen only a few times. CDR3: CASSLGVRRGGDTQYF. The DNA for the CDR3 is TGTGCCAGCAGCTTAGGAGTCCGCAGGGGTGGAGATACGCAGTATTTT. V usage is TRBV13 and J usage is TRBJ2-3, with D perhaps TRBD1 (6 bases). The germline gives CDR1 PRHDT, CDR2 FYEKMQ (reference sequence). Trimming shortened V by 0 bases and J by 5 bases, and 15 bases separated the two germline ends. This CDR3 spans 16 amino acids.

The chain joins TRBV11-2 to TRBJ2-2; 7 bases fit TRBD1. The CDR3 contains 15 residues. CDR1 and CDR2 from the germline V gene are SGHAT and FQNNGV. With 4 bases clipped from V and 3 bases from J, the junction kept 5 bases outside the gene matches. This CDR3 is CASSSPGQHTGELFF. In nucleotides, the CDR3 is TGTGCCAGCAGCTCCCCGGGACAGCACACCGGGGAGCTGTTTTTT. Together with reference TRBV11-2 and TRBJ2-2, the CDR3 gives the full variable domain: EAGVAQSPRYKIIEKRQSVAFWCNPISGHATLYWYQQILGQGPKLLIQFQNNGVVDDSQLPKDRFSAERLKGVDSTLKIQPAKLEDSAVYLCASSSPGQHTGELFFGEGSRLTVL.

Ten or more counts support this clonotype. The rearrangement joins TRBV9 to TRBJ1-2, with a possible D match to TRBD1 (5 bases). The V gene lost 2 bases and the J gene lost 4 bases, with 15 bases spanning the gap. Germline V lookup: CDR1 SGDLS, CDR2 YYNGEE. This CDR3 has 15 amino acids. The CDR3 loop reads CASSVSDSPGYGYTF. DNA of the CDR3: TGTGCCAGCAGCGTTTCAGACAGTCCCGGCTATGGCTACACCTTC.

The chain joins TRBV3-1 to TRBJ2-1; D may match TRBD1 or TRBD2 (5 bases each). There are 17 residues in the CDR3. Germline CDR1 is LGHDT and CDR2 is YNNKEL (reference sequence). V was cut by 1 base and J by 4 bases, with 17 bases left in between. CDR3 coding DNA: TGTGCCAGCAGCCAAGTCAGGGAGCTTACCGGGTACAATGAGCAGTTCTTC. Its translation: CASSQVRELTGYNEQFF.

V usage is TRBV3-1 and J usage is TRBJ2-3; 7 nucleotides line up with TRBD2. V shed 4 bases, J shed 4 bases, and the junction held 17 bases outside the gene matches. The CDR3 is 18 residues long. CDR1 and CDR2 (germline): LGHDT, YNNKEL (reference sequence). The CDR3: CASSPGLTSSSSADTQYF. The CDR3 nucleotides are TGTGCCAGCAGCCCTGGATTGACTAGCTCGTCGAGCGCAGATACGCAGTATTTT.

V and J are TRBV5-6 and TRBJ1-1, with D tentatively TRBD1 (5 bases). V was trimmed by 3 bases and J by 4 bases, leaving 16 bases between them. The length of the CDR3 is 15 residues. Germline V gene data show CDR1 as SGHDT and CDR2 as YYEEEE. The CDR3 reads CASSYPGGIGTEAFF. DNA of the CDR3: TGTGCCAGCAGCTACCCGGGGGGAATTGGCACTGAAGCTTTCTTT. Full variable domain (outside the CDR3, taken from reference TRBV5-6 and TRBJ1-1): DAGVTQSPTHLIKTRGQQVTLRCSPKSGHDTVSWYQQALGQGPQFIFQYYEEEERQRGNFPDRFSGHQFPNYSSELNVNALLLGDSALYLCASSYPGGIGTEAFFGQGTRLTVV.

This clonotype was seen a few times. The V gene is TRBV24-1, the J gene TRBJ2-1; possibly TRBD2 for D (5 bases). CDR1 and CDR2 (germline): KGHDR, SFDVKD. The V gene lost 4 bases and the J gene lost 5 bases, with 20 bases spanning the gap. CDR3 length equals 17 residues. As DNA, the CDR3 is TGTGCCACCAGTGACCCCGACGGGATATGGGGTGACAATGAGCAGTTCTTC. This sequence encodes CATSDPDGIWGDNEQFF.

V and J are TRBV24-1 and TRBJ2-2; D is uncertain. CDR1 and CDR2 from the germline V gene are KGHDR and SFDVKD. The CDR3 runs to 16 residues. The V gene lost 2 bases and the J gene lost 3 bases, with 12 bases spanning the gap. The DNA of the CDR3 is TGTGCCACCAGTGATTCATTAGGCGGCCACACCGGGGAGCTGTTTTTT. It translates to CATSDSLGGHTGELFF.

This clonotype was counted only a few times. The rearrangement joins TRBV12-3 or TRBV12-4 to TRBJ2-7; 7 bases align to TRBD2. This CDR3 has 13 amino acids. Trimming took 3 bases from V and 4 from J; bases not matched to a gene: 3. Here the CDR3 reads CASSFPGGYEQYF. In DNA form, the CDR3 reads TGTGCCAGCAGTTTTCCGGGGGGTTACGAGCAGTACTTC.

This clonotype appeared once. The rearrangement links TRBV20-1 to TRBJ1-5; no clear D. V lost 0 bases to trimming and J lost 3 bases, with 15 bases between them. The CDR3 has 16 amino acids. Germline lookup yields CDR1 DFQATT and CDR2 SNEGSKA (reference sequence). In nucleotides, the CDR3 is TGCAGTGCTAGAGATGAAGGCAGAGGATTCAATCAGCCCCAGCATTTT. This sequence encodes CSARDEGRGFNQPQHF.

Written as DNA, the CDR3 is TGTGCCAGCAGCATACCGGGACAGGGGAAAGCTTTCTTT. It translates to CASSIPGQGKAFF. The V and J genes are TRBV12-3 or TRBV12-4 and TRBJ1-1; 10 bases match TRBD1. This CDR3 spans 13 amino acids. V gave up 6 bases and J gave up 9 bases; unmatched junction bases: 7.

This clonotype was seen more than once but under ten times. The rearrangement joins TRBV14 to TRBJ2-7, with TRBD1 matching 8 bases. Germline V gene data show CDR1 as SGHDN and CDR2 as FVKESK. V gave up 4 bases and J gave up 6 bases; unmatched junction bases: 11. The CDR3 spans 15 residues. CDR3 in amino acids: CASSPATGVIGEQYF. As DNA, the CDR3 is TGTGCCAGCAGCCCGGCGACAGGGGTAATAGGCGAGCAGTACTTC.

This clonotype has only a few counts. V usage is TRBV4-2 and J usage is TRBJ1-5; possible D gene TRBD1, 5 bases. CDR3 length equals 18 residues. Germline assignment: CDR1 LGHNA and CDR2 YNFKEQ. Trimming removed 0 bases from V and 5 bases from J, with 20 bases in between. This CDR3 reads CASSQDGQGIALYQPQHF. CDR3 nucleotide sequence: TGTGCCAGCAGCCAAGATGGGCAGGGAATAGCGCTCTATCAGCCCCAGCATTTT.

This clonotype has just a few counts. This chain links TRBV5-1 with TRBJ1-1; D remains ambiguous. Trimming stripped 4 bases from V and 7 bases from J, with 17 bases between. Germline lookup yields CDR1 SGHRS and CDR2 YFSETQ. This CDR3 region has 14 residues. For the CDR3, the DNA is TGCGCCAGCAGCAGAAACGGTGTCGTAGATGAAGCTTTCTTT. Translation: CASSRNGVVDEAFF.

The chain is built from TRBV27 and TRBJ2-7; D tentatively fits TRBD1 or TRBD2 (6 bases each). Trimming took off 5 bases at V and 7 bases at J, with 21 bases between the two ends. The V gene's germline CDR1 is MNHEY and CDR2 SMNVEV (reference sequence). The CDR3 has 15 amino acids. CDR3 DNA sequence: TGTGCCAGCAGTCCCCCCGGTCGGGGGCTCTTGGAGCAGTACTTC. Its translation: CASSPPGRGLLEQYF.

This chain uses TRBV7-9 with TRBJ2-5; D gene unclear. Germline CDR1 reads SEHNR; CDR2 reads FQNEAQ (reference sequence). The CDR3 length is 15 residues. Trimming left V 0 bases short and J 1 base short, with 9 bases between. The CDR3 region is CASSLARALQETQYF. DNA of the CDR3: TGTGCCAGCAGCTTAGCCCGAGCACTCCAAGAGACCCAGTACTTC.

For the CDR3, the DNA is TGTGCCAGTAGTCAAAATTGGAATAGCAATCAGCCCCAGCATTTT. Encoded protein: CASSQNWNSNQPQHF. V and J are TRBV19 and TRBJ1-5; unclear D gene. The length of the CDR3 is 15 residues. The V end was cut by 5 bases, the J end by 0 bases, with 11 bases between. CDR1 and CDR2 from the germline V gene are LNHDA and SQIVND (reference sequence).

This chain joins TRBV5-1 and TRBJ2-7, with D perhaps matching TRBD2 (5 bases). The germline CDR1 and CDR2 sequences are SGHRS and YFSETQ. The CDR3 covers 14 residues. V dropped 3 bases and J dropped 3 bases, with 13 bases sitting between them. CDR3 nucleotides: TGCGCCAGCAGCTCCCCCGACTACCTCTACGAGCAGTACTTC. It is translated as CASSSPDYLYEQYF.

Many counts were recorded for this clonotype. The chain employs TRBV12-3 or TRBV12-4 and TRBJ2-7; no clear D gene. The CDR3 has 15 amino acids. V lost 0 bases and J 3 bases, leaving 12 bases between the germline ends. The CDR3 bases are TGTGCCAGCAGTTTAGCGCTCTTAGGTCTCTACGAGCAGTACTTC. Its protein product is CASSLALLGLYEQYF.